This note documents a single T cell receptor beta chain sequence. This clonotype came up many times. This clone's antigen is unknown. No base-level quality is on record; no much larger clone is a single base apart. The sample is drawn from a study of blood T cells in healthy people across ages (dated by TCRdb to between 2015 and 2016). A note on the overall study: Template switching captured roughly one uniquely barcoded TCR beta cDNA molecule per two T cells in model experiments. Four age groups were formed from the donors: young (average around 15 years), middle-aged (approximately 40), aged (about 68) and long-lived (approximately 78). Using the same blood draw, the study looked at two additional independent replicas of 1 million unique cDNA reads for two donors, one aged 18 to 30 and the other aged 80 or older. Using deep sequencing normalized with unique cDNA molecular identifiers, the study measured how TCR beta repertoire diversity changes with age.

Study-level results and caveats: Compared with the aged group, the long-lived group had more naive CD4+ T cells, fewer expanded clones and increased TCR diversity, suggesting age selection. Total diversity estimates from one million sequenced T cells were considered lower bounds and underestimates. As age increased, observed TCR beta diversity per million T cells dropped in a roughly linear way, and a significant reduction was already evident by age roughly 40. Because profiling used bulk unsorted PBMCs, naive and antigen-experienced compartments could not be compared conclusively. Observed TCR beta diversity correlated strongly with the percentage of naive T cells measured by flow cytometry. The CMV infection status of donors was not known, potentially confounding age-related changes in expanded clonotypes.

The roughly 38 donors, aged 6 to 90 years, were systemically healthy Caucasian individuals from Russia. Ten milliliters of peripheral blood were drawn from each donor into EDTA-treated Vacutainer tubes. Ficoll-Paque density-gradient centrifugation was used to isolate PBMCs, with at least 7 million per sample. Trizol reagent was used to extract total RNA from the PBMCs, yielding at least 6 micrograms per sample. For every donor, an aliquot of PBMCs went through flow cytometry to measure the percentages of naive CD45RAhigh/CD27high T cells. V is trimmed back by 0 bases and J by 2 bases, and the junction contains 3 bases that no gene match accounts for. CDR1 and CDR2, per the germline V gene (reference sequence), are DFQATT and SNEGSKA. Measured from the cysteine to the phenylalanine, the CDR3 is 14 residues long. Only CDR3 DNA remains: 42 bases, in frame from the first base. Library creation used 5' RACE. TCRdb lists the instrument as Illumina HiSeq 2500. A second PCR of roughly 7 to 11 cycles was performed with a sample-barcoded 5' primer and a J-beta primer mix. A template-switch 5' adaptor carrying 12 random nucleotides introduced a unique molecular identifier onto each TCR beta cDNA molecule. Each sample yielded at least 2.5 million CDR3-containing paired-end reads. First-strand cDNA was synthesized from all RNA with the Mint cDNA synthesis kit, primed by a TRBC-specific oligonucleotide. Following uracil-DNA glycosylase treatment, all cDNA underwent a first 18-cycle PCR with the universal primers M1SS and BC2_uni_R. The authors processed their data as follows. For normalization, 1 million high-quality reads were randomly selected from each sample, with every read carrying a distinct molecular identifier. Reads with shared molecular identifiers were discarded instead of being binned into consensus sequences. MiTCR, run with a Q25 quality threshold and the strictest error-elimination algorithm, handled CDR3 identification, clonotype clustering and error correction. A nonparametric unseen species model with Euler transformation was used to estimate a lower bound on total TCR beta diversity. The public sequencing data were trimmed at Q25 with fastp and processed into clonotypes with MiXCR by TCRdb, which kept only in-frame beta chains. Under each unique CDR3 protein, matching rows form one entry showing the most common genes and DNA. TCRdb, rather than the study authors, made the V and J calls. The sample yields fewer than 650,000 distinct CDR3 sequences; about 27% were counted once. The top ten clonotypes cover approximately 3.6% of the sample.

This sample was shared with a second study, whose subject was T cells of mothers and their children. The second study also describes: The donors were nine systemically healthy Caucasian individuals, made up of three mothers and their six children. cDNA synthesis used all of the extracted RNA, with roughly 1.5 ug of RNA in each 15 ul reaction. In the second PCR, the M1S primer added sample barcodes and 2-4 random nucleotides. Each mother yielded over 9 million TCR beta CDR3 reads and each child some 3 million reads. Thymic selection similarly shapes TCR recombination output in related and unrelated pairs, with minor effect from inherited differences. Normalized repertoire overlap was always slightly but never significantly higher in related than unrelated mother-child pairs. With a sensitivity of about 100 clones per million clonotypes, no persistent microchimeric T cell clones were detected. In the study, deep NGS was used to compare the TCR beta repertoires of mothers and children, and features distinguishing related mother-child pairs from unrelated individuals were sought. The mean age was about 37 +/- 4 years for the mothers and 11 +/- 4 years for the children. After adapter ligation with NEBNext reagents, the libraries were sequenced on Illumina HiSeq 2000 with 100+100 nt paired-end reads. To prevent cross-contamination, the mother and child libraries were prepared a month apart and were sequenced in separate runs. For each donor, between about 450,000 and 2,300,000 distinct TCR beta clonotypes were identified. Naive TCR beta clonotypes were estimated from low-frequency clonotypes matched to each donor's FACS-determined naive share, without sorting.

The sequenced material came from blood. The receptor was derived from a boy between 2 and 10 years old in good health. This sequence uses TRBV20-1 and TRBJ2-5; TRBD2 aligns with 7 central bases. DNA sequence: TGCAGTGCTAGAGAGGGAGGGGATCAAGAGACCCAGTACTTC. Protein translation: CSAREGGDQETQYF.